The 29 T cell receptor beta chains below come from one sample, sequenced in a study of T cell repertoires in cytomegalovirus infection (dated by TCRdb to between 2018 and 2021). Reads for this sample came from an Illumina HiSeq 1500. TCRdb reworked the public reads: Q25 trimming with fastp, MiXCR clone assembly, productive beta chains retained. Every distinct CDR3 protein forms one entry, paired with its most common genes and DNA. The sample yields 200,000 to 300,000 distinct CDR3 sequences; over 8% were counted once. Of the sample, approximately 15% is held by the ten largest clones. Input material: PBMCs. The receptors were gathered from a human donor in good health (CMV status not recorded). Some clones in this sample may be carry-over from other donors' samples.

CDR3 protein: CASSYSRQGLKPQHF. DNA of the CDR3: TGTGCCAGCAGTTACTCGAGGCAAGGTCTCAAGCCCCAGCATTTT. J is TRBJ1-5 and V is TRBV6-5; no firm D call. The ends were cut back, 0 bases at V and 8 bases at J, with 14 bases in the middle. This CDR3 is 15 amino acids long. Germline V gene data show CDR1 as MNHEY and CDR2 as SVGAGI.

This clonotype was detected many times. The CDR3 spells CSVGVETQYF. DNA for the CDR3: TGCAGCGTTGGTGTGGAGACCCAGTACTTC. The chain recombines TRBV29-1 with TRBJ2-5; D unclear. The V gene's germline CDR1 is SQVTM and CDR2 ANQGSEA. The germline V and J ends were trimmed by 4 bases and 5 bases, with 5 bases remaining between them. The CDR3 has 10 residues. Drawing the rest from reference TRBV29-1 and TRBJ2-5, the complete variable domain is SAVISQKPSRDICQRGTSLTIQCQVDSQVTMMFWYRQQPGQSLTLIATANQGSEATYESGFVIDKFPISRPNLTFSTLTVSNMSPEDSSIYLCSVGVETQYFGPGTRLLVL.

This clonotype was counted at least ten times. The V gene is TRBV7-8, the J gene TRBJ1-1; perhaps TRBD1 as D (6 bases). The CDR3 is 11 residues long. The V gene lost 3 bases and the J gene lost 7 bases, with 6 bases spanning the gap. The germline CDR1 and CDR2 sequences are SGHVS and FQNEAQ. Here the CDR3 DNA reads TGTGCCAGCAGCTTGGACAGTGAAGCTTTCTTT. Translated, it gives CASSLDSEAFF.

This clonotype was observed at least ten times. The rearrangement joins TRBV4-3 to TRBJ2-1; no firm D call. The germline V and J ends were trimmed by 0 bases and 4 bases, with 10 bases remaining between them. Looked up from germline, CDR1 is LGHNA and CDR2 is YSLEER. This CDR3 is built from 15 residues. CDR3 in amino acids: CASSQDRNRYNEQFF. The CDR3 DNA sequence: TGCGCCAGCAGCCAAGACCGGAACAGATACAATGAGCAGTTCTTC.

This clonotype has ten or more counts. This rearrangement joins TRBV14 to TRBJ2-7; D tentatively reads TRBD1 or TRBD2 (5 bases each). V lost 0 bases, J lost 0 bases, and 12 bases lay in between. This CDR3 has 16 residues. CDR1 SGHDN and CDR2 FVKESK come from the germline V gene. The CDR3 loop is CASSQDRDGFSYEQYF. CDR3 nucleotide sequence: TGTGCCAGCAGCCAAGACCGGGACGGATTCTCCTACGAGCAGTACTTC.

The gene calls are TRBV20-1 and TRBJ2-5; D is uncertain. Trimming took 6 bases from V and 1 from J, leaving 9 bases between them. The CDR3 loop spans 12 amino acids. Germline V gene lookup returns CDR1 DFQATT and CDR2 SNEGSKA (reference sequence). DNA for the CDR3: TGCAGTGCAGGAGCAGCCCAAGAGACCCAGTACTTC. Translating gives CSAGAAQETQYF.

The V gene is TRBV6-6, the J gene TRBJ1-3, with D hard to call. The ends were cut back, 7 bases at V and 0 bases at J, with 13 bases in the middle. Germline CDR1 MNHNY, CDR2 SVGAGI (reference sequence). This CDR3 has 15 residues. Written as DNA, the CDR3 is TGTGCCAGCACCGAACGGGCCGACTCTGGAAACACCATATATTTT. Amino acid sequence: CASTERADSGNTIYF.

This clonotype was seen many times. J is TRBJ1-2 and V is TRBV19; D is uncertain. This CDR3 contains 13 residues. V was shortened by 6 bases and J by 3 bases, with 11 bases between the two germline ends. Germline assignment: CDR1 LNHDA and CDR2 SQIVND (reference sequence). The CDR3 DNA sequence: TGTGCCAGTAGCCGGACGTGGGACTATGGCTACACCTTC. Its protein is CASSRTWDYGYTF.

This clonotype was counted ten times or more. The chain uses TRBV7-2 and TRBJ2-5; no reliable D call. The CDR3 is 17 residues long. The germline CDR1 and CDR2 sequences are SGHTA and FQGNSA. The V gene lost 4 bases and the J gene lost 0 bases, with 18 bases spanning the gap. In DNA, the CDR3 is TGTGCCAGCAGCTATACAGAAATACGGCTGTACCAAGAGACCCAGTACTTC. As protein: CASSYTEIRLYQETQYF. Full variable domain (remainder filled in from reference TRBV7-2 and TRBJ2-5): GAGVSQSPSNKVTEKGKDVELRCDPISGHTALYWYRQSLGQGLEFLIYFQGNSAPDKSGLPSDRFSAERTGGSVSTLTIQRTQQEDSAVYLCASSYTEIRLYQETQYFGPGTRLLVL.

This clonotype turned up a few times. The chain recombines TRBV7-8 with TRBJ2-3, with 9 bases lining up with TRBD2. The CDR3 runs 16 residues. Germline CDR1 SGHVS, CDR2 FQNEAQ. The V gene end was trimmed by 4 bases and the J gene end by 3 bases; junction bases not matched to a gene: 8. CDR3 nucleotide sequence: TGTGCCAGCAGCTCCACCGGGACTAGCTTAACAGATACGCAGTATTTT. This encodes CASSSTGTSLTDTQYF.

Here the CDR3 reads CASSQDLHRGGAEAFF. CDR3 nucleotides: TGCGCCAGCAGCCAAGATTTGCACAGGGGGGGGGCTGAAGCTTTCTTT. The chain couples TRBV4-3 to TRBJ1-1; 8 bases are shared with TRBD1. The V and J ends lost 0 bases and 6 bases, in that order; junction bases with no gene match: 9. Germline V gene sequence: CDR1 LGHNA, CDR2 YSLEER. The CDR3 totals 16 residues.

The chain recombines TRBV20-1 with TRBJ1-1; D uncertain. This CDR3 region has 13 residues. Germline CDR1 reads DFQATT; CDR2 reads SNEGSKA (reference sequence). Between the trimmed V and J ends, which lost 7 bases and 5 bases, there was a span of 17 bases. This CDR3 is CSVRRASSTEAFF. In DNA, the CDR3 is TGCAGTGTTAGGAGGGCGTCAAGTACTGAAGCTTTCTTT.

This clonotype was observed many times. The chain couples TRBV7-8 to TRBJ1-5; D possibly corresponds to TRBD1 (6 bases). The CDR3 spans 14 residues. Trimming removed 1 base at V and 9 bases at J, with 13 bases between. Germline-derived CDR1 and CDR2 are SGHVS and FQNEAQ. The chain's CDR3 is CASSLGGGGRPQHF. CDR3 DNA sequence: TGTGCCAGCAGCTTAGGAGGTGGGGGGCGGCCCCAGCATTTT.

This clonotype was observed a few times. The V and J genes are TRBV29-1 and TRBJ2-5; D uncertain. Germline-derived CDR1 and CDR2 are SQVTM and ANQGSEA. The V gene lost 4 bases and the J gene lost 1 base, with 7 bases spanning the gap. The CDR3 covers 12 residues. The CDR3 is CSVVRSQETQYF. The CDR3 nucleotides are TGCAGCGTTGTTAGGTCCCAAGAGACCCAGTACTTC.

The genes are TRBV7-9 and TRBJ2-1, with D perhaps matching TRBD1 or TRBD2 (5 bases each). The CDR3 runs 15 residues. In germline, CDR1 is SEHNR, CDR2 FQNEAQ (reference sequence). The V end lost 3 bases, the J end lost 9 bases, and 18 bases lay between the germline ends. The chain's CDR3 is CASSFGDRGLAEQFF. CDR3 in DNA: TGTGCCAGCAGCTTCGGGGACCGAGGATTAGCTGAGCAGTTCTTC.

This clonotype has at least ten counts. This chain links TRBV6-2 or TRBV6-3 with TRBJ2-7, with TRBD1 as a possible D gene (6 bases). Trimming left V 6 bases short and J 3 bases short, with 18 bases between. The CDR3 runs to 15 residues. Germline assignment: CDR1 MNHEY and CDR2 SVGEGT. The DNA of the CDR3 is TGTGCCAGCAGCCGAACAGGGTTTCAAGTCTACGAGCAGTACTTC. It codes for CASSRTGFQVYEQYF.

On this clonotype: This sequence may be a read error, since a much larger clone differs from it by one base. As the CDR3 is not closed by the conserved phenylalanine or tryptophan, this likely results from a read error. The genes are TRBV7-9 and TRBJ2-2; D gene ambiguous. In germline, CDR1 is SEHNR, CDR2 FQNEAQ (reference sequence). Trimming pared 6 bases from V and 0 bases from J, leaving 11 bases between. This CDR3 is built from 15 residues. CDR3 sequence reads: CASSPSQTNTGELFV. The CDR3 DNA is TGTGCCAGCAGTCCCTCTCAGACGAACACCGGGGAGCTGTTTGTT.

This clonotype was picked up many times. CDR3 in DNA: TGTGCCAGCAGCCGCGACTTTGCGGGCACGTTATTGGTTCGGGGCACAGATACGCAGTATTTT. Translating it yields CASSRDFAGTLLVRGTDTQYF. The chain couples TRBV7-2 to TRBJ2-3; D might be TRBD2 (5 bases). This CDR3 comprises 21 residues. CDR1 is SGHTA, CDR2 FQGNSA, per germline. V shed 5 bases and J shed 1 base, with 31 bases lying between them. The whole variable domain, remainder taken from reference TRBV7-2 and TRBJ2-3, is GAGVSQSPSNKVTEKGKDVELRCDPISGHTALYWYRQSLGQGLEFLIYFQGNSAPDKSGLPSDRFSAERTGGSVSTLTIQRTQQEDSAVYLCASSRDFAGTLLVRGTDTQYFGPGTRLTVL.

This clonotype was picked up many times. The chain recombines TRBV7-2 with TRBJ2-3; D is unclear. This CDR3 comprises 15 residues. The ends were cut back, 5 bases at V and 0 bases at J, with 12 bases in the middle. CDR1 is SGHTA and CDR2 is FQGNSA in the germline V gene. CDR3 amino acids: CASSRLAVSTDTQYF. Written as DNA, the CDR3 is TGTGCCAGCAGCCGCTTGGCAGTAAGCACAGATACGCAGTATTTT.

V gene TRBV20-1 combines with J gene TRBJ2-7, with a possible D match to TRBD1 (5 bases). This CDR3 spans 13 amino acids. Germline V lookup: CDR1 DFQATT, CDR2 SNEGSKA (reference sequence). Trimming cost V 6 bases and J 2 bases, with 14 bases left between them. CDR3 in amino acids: CSAQRAGPYEQYF. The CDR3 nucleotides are TGCAGTGCCCAAAGGGCAGGGCCCTACGAGCAGTACTTC.

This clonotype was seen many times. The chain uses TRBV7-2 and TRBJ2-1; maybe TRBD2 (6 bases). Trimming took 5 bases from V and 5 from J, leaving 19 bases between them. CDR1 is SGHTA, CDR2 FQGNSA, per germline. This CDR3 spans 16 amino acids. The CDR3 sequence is CASSLWSGGVNNEQFF. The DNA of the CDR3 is TGTGCCAGCAGCCTATGGTCTGGCGGGGTGAACAATGAGCAGTTCTTC.

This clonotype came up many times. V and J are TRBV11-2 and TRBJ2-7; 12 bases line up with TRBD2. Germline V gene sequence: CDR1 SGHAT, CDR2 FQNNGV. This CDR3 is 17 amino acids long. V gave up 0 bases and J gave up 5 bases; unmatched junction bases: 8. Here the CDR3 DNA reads TGTGCCAGCAGCTTAGAAAGGGCTAGCGGGAGGGTCCACGAGCAGTACTTC. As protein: CASSLERASGRVHEQYF.

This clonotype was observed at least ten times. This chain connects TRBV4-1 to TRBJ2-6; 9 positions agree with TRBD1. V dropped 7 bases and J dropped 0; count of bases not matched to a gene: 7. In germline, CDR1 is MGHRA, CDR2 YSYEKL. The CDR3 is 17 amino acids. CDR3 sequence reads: CASKRDRESSGANVLTF. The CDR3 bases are TGCGCCAGCAAACGGGACAGGGAGAGCTCTGGGGCCAACGTCCTGACTTTC.

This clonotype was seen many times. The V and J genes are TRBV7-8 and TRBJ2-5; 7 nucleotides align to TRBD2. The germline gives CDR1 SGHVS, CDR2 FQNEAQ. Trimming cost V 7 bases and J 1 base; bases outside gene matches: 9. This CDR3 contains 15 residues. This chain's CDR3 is CASTPTSRTQETQYF. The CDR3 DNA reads TGTGCCAGCACCCCGACTAGCAGGACCCAAGAGACCCAGTACTTC. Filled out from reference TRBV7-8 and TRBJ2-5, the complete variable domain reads GAGVSQSPRYKVAKRGQDVALRCDPISGHVSLFWYQQALGQGPEFLTYFQNEAQLDKSGLPSDRFFAERPEGSVSTLKIQRTQQEDSAVYLCASTPTSRTQETQYFGPGTRLLVL.

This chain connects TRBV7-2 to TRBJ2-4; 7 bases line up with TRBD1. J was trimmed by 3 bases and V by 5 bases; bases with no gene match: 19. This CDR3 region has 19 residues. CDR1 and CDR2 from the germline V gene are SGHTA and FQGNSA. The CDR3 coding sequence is TGTGCCAGCAGCCCAACTACCCTTAGACAGGGTGTCGGCAAAAACATTCAGTACTTC. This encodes CASSPTTLRQGVGKNIQYF.

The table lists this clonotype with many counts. CDR3 loop: CASSRGSENEKLFF. As DNA, the CDR3 is TGTGCCAGCAGCCGGGGATCAGAGAATGAAAAACTGTTTTTT. The chain employs TRBV7-2 and TRBJ1-4; D is ambiguous. Trimming cost V 5 bases and J 5 bases, with 12 bases left between them. CDR1 is SGHTA, CDR2 FQGNSA, per germline. The CDR3 is 14 residues long.

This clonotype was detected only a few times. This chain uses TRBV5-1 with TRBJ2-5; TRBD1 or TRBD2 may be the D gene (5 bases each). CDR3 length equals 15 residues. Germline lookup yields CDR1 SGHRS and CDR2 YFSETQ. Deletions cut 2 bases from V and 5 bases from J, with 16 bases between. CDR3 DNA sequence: TGCGCCAGCAGCTTAAGCCAGGGAGAAGCCGAGACCCAGTACTTC. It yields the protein CASSLSQGEAETQYF.

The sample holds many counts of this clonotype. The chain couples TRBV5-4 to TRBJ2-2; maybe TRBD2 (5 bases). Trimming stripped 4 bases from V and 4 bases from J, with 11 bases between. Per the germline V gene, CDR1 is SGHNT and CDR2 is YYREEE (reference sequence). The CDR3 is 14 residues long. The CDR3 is CASSDGGGTGELFF. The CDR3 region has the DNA TGTGCCAGCAGCGACGGAGGAGGCACCGGGGAGCTGTTTTTT. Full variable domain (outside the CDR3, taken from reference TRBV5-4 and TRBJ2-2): ETGVTQSPTHLIKTRGQQVTLRCSSQSGHNTVSWYQQALGQGPQFIFQYYREEENGRGNFPPRFSGLQFPNYSSELNVNALELDDSALYLCASSDGGGTGELFFGEGSRLTVL.

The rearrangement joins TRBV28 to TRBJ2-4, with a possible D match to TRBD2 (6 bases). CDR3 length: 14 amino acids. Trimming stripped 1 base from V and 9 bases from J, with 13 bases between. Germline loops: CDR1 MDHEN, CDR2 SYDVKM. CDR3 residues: CASSLSSVQGIQYF. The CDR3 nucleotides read TGTGCCAGCAGTTTATCTAGCGTCCAGGGCATTCAGTACTTC.